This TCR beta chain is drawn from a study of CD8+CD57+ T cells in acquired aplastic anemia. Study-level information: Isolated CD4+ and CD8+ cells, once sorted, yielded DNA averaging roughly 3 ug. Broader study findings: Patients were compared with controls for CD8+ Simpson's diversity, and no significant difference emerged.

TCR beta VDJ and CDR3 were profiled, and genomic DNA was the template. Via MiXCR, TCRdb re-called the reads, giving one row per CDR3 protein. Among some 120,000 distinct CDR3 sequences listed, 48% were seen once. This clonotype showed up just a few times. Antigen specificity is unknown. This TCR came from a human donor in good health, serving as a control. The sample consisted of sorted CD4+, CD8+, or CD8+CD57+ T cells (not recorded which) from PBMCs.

The CDR3 spells CASSFSGQSTNEKLFF. CDR3 in DNA: TGTGCCAGCAGTTTCTCGGGACAGTCAACTAATGAAAAACTGTTTTTT. The chain employs TRBV28 and TRBJ1-4; TRBD1 agrees at 7 bases. Germline V gives CDR1 MDHEN, CDR2 SYDVKM. CDR3 length equals 16 residues. V lost 3 bases, J lost 0 bases, and 4 bases stayed unmatched.